The following is a T cell receptor beta chain sequence with its context. The record originates from a study of control samples from healthy donors and cancer patients. Germline V gene sequence: CDR1 SGHAT, CDR2 FQNNGV. The CDR3 extends over 16 amino acids. Trimming cost V 5 bases and J 4 bases; bases outside gene matches: 9. Assay used: immunoSEQ multiplex PCR; TCRdb lists only in-frame clones, some missing. The data contain around 94,000 clones, 90% to 95% of them singletons. The chain carries TRBV11-2 and TRBJ2-1, with 9 bases that match TRBD2. Sequencing was done on a sample of blood. The source is a woman in her 30s in good health. CDR3 sequence (DNA): TGTGCCAGCAGCATTCGGTGGGCGGGAGGGTACAATGAGCAGTTCTTC. As protein: CASSIRWAGGYNEQFF.